The clone carrying this T cell receptor (beta chain) showed up just a few times. As yet, its antigen is unknown. Germline assignment: CDR1 SGHRS and CDR2 YFSETQ. CDR3 length equals 13 residues. The V end was cut by 4 bases, the J end by 8 bases, with 15 bases between. These data come from a study of blood T cells in healthy people across ages. Study-wide findings and caveats: Measured against age, TCR beta diversity per million T cells decreased in a roughly linear manner. Naive T cell percentage strongly correlated with TCR beta diversity.

The second PCR ran about 6 to 12 cycles with a sample-barcoded 5' primer and J-beta primers. TCRdb redid the calling of the 5' RACE reads with MiXCR, one entry per CDR3 protein. The sample shows roughly 1,100,000 distinct CDR3 sequences, approximately 25% of them seen only once. These data were also filed under a second study, of T cells of mothers and their children. That source adds: A primer called M1S, used in the second PCR, added sample barcodes and 2-4 random nucleotides.

The sequenced material came from blood. This chain joins TRBV5-1 and TRBJ1-2; no reliable D call. The sequence came from a girl under 10 years old in good health. The CDR3 DNA reads TGCGCCAGCAGCGAGAGGGATTTGGGAGGCTACACCTTC. It encodes CASSERDLGGYTF.